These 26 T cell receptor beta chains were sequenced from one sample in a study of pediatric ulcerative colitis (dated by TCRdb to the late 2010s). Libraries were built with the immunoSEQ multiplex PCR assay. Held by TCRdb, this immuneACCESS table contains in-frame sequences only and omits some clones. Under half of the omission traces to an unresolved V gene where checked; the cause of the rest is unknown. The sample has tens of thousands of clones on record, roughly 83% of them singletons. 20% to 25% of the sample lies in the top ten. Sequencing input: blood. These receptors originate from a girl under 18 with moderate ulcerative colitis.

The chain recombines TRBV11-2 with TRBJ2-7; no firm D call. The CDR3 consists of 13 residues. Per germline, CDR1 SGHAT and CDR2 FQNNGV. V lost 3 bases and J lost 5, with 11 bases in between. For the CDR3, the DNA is TGTGCCAGCAGCTTCGGGCCCCCCAACGAGCAGTACTTC. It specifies CASSFGPPNEQYF.

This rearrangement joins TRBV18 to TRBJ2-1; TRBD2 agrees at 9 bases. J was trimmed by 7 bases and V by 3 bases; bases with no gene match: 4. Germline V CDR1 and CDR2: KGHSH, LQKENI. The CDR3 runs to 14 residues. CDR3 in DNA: TGTGCCAGCTCACCTAGCGGGAGAGGGAATGAGCAGTTCTTC. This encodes CASSPSGRGNEQFF.

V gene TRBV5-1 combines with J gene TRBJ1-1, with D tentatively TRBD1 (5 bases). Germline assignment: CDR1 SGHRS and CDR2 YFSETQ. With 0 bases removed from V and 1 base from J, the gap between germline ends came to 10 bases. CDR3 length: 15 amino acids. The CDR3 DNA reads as TGCGCCAGCAGCTTGGCGGGGCCTCAGAACACTGAAGCTTTCTTT. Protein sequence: CASSLAGPQNTEAFF. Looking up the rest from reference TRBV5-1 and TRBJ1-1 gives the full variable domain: KAGVTQTPRYLIKTRGQQVTLSCSPISGHRSVSWYQQTPGQGLQFLFEYFSETQRNKGNFPGRFSGRQFSNSRSEMNVSTLELGDSALYLCASSLAGPQNTEAFFGQGTRLTVV.

CDR3 bases: TGTGCCAGCAGCCCGAGTTCACAAGAGACCCAGTACTTC. Translating gives CASSPSSQETQYF. The rearrangement links TRBV7-2 to TRBJ2-5; D gene uncertain. Germline V gene sequence: CDR1 SGHTA, CDR2 FQGNSA. The CDR3 is 13 amino acids. The V and J ends lost 5 bases and 2 bases respectively, with 9 bases between them.

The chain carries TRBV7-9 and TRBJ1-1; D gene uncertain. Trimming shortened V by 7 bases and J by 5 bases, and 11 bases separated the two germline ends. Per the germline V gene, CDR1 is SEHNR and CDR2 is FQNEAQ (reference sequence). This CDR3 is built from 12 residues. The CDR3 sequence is CASTSRRTEAFF. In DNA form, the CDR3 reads TGTGCCAGCACCTCGCGGAGGACTGAAGCTTTCTTT.

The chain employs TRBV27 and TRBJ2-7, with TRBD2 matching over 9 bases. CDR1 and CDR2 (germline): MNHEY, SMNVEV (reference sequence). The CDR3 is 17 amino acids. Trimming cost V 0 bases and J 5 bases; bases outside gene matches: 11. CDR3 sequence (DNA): TGTGCCAGCAGTTTATCCCGGCCGGGACTAGCTAACCACGAGCAGTACTTC. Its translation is CASSLSRPGLANHEQYF.

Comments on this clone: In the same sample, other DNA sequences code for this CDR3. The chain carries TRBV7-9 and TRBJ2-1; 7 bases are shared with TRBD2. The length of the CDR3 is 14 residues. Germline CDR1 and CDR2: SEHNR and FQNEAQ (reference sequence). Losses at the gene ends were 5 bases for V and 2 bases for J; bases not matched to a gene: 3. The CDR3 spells CASSLSGPYNEQFF. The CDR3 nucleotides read TGTGCCAGCAGCCTTAGCGGGCCCTACAATGAGCAGTTCTTC.

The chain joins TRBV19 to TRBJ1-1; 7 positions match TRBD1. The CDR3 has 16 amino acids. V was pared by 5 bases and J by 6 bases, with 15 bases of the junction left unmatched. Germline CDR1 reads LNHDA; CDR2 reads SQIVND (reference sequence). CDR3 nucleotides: TGTGCCAGTAGTTCAGGCGGGCAGGGGGGACCCCCTGAAGCTTTCTTT. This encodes CASSSGGQGGPPEAFF.

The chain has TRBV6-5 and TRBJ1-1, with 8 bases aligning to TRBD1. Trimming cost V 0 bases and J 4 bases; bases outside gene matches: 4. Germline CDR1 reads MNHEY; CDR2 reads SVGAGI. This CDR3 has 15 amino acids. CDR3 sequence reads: CASSYSAQGVTEAFF. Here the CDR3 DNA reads TGTGCCAGCAGTTACTCGGCACAGGGGGTCACTGAAGCTTTCTTT.

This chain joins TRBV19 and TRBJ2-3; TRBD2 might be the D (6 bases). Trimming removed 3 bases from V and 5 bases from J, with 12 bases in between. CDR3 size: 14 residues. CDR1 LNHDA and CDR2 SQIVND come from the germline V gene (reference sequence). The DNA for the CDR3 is TGTGCCAGTAGTATCCTTACTAGCCAAGATACGCAGTATTTT. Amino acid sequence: CASSILTSQDTQYF.

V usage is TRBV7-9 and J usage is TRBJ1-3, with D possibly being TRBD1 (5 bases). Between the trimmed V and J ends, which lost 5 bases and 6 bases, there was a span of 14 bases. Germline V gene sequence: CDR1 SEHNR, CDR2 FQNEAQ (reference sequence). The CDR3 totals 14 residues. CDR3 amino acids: CASSPRRGENTIYF. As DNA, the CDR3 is TGTGCCAGCAGCCCGCGTCGGGGGGAAAACACCATATATTTT. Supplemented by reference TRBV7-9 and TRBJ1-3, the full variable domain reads DTGVSQNPRHKITKRGQNVTFRCDPISEHNRLYWYRQTLGQGPEFLTYFQNEAQLEKSRLLSDRFSAERPKGSFSTLEIQRTEQGDSAMYLCASSPRRGENTIYFGEGSWLTVV.

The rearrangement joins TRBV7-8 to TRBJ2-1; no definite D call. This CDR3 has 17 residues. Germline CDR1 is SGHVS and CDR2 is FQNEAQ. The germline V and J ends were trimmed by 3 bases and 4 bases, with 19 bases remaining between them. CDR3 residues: CASSLVRPLLTYNEQFF. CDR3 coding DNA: TGTGCCAGCAGCTTGGTCCGCCCATTACTAACTTACAATGAGCAGTTCTTC.

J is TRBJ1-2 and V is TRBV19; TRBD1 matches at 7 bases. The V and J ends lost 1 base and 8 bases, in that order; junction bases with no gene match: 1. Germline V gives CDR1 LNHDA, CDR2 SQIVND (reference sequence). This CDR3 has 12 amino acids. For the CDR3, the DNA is TGTGCCAGTAGTATAGGACAGGGCGGCTACACCTTC. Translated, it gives CASSIGQGGYTF.

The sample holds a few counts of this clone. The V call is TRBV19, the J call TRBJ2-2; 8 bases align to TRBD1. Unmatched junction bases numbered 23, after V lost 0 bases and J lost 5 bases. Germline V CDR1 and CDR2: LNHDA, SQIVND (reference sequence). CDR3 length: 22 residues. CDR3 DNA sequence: TGTGCCAGTAGTATAGATTTTCTCCGGACAGGGCTCGCTCATTGGGGGACCGGGGAGCTGTTTTTT. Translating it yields CASSIDFLRTGLAHWGTGELFF.

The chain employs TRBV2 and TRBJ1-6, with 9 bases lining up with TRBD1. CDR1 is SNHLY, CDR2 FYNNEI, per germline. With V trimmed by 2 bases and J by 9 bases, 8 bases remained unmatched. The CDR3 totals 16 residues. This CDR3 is CASSEYRTGAISPLHF. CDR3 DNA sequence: TGTGCCAGCAGTGAATATCGGACAGGGGCAATTTCACCCCTCCACTTT.

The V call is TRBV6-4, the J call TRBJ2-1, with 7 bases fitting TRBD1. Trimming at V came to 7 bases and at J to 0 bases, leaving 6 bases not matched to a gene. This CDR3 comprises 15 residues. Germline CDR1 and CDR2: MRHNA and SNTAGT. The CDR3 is CASNPTGYSYNEQFF. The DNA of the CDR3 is TGTGCCAGCAATCCGACAGGGTACTCCTACAATGAGCAGTTCTTC.

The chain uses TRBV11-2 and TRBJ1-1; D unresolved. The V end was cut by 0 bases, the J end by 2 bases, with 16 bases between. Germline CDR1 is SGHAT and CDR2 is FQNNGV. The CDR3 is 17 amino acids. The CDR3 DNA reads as TGTGCCAGCAGCTTAGATTGGTCTCTATGGGAAAACACTGAAGCTTTCTTT. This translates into CASSLDWSLWENTEAFF.

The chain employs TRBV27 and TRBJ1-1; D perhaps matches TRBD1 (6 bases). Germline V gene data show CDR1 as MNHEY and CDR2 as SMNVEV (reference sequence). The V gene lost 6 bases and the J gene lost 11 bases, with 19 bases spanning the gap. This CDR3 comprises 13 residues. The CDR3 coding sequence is TGTGCCAGCAGCCATCGCCAGGGGCGCAGGGCTTTCTTT. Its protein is CASSHRQGRRAFF.

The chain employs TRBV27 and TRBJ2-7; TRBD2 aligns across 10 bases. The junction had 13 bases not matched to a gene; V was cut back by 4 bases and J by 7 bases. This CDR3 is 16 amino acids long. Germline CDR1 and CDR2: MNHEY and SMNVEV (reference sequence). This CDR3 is CASSSPREREGKEQYF. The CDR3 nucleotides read TGTGCCAGCAGTTCGCCTAGGGAGCGGGAGGGTAAGGAGCAGTACTTC.

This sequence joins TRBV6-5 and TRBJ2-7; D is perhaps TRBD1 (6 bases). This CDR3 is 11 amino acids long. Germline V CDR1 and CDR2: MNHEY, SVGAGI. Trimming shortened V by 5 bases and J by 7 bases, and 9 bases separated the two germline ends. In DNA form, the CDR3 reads TGTGCCAGCAGTCAAACAGGGGAGCAGTACTTC. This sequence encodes CASSQTGEQYF.

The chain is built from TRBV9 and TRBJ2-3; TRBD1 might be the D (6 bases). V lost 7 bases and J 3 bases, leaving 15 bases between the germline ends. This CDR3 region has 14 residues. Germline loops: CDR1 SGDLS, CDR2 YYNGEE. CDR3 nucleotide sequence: TGTGCCAGCGAACCGACAGGTTTGACAGATACGCAGTATTTT. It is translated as CASEPTGLTDTQYF. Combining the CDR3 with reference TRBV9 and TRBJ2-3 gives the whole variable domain DSGVTQTPKHLITATGQRVTLRCSPRSGDLSVYWYQQSLDQGLQFLIQYYNGEERAKGNILERFSAQQFPDLHSELNLSSLELGDSALYFCASEPTGLTDTQYFGPGTRLTVL.

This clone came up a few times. The DNA of the CDR3 is TGTGCCAGCAGTCCTCTTACAGGGTTGGAACAGCCCCAGCATTTT. As protein: CASSPLTGLEQPQHF. This rearrangement joins TRBV28 to TRBJ1-5; the D gene is possibly TRBD1 (6 bases). The CDR3 totals 15 residues. Germline V gene sequence: CDR1 MDHEN, CDR2 SYDVKM. The V gene lost 5 bases and the J gene lost 7 bases, with 18 bases spanning the gap.

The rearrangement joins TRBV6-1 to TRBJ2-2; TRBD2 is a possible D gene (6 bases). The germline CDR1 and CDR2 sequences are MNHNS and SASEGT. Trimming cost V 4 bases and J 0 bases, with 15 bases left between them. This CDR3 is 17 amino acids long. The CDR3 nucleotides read TGTGCCAGCAGTGCCCGGCGGGGCGGGCCGAACACCGGGGAGCTGTTTTTT. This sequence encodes CASSARRGGPNTGELFF.

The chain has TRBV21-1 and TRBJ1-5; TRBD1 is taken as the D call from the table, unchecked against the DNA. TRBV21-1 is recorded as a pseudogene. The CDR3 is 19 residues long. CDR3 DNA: TGTGCCAGCAGCCCTTTTTGGGGTGACAGGGACCATAGCAATCAGCCCCAGCATTTT. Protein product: CASSPFWGDRDHSNQPQHF.

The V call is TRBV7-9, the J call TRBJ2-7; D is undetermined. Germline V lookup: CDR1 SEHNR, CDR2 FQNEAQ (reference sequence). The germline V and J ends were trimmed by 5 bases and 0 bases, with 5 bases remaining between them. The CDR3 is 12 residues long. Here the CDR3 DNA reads TGTGCCAGCAGCCTTAGCTCCTACGAGCAGTACTTC. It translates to CASSLSSYEQYF.

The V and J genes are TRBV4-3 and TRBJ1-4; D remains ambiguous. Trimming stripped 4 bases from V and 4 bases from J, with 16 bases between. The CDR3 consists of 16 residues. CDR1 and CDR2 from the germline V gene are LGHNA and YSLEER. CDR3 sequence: CASSPTWSYNNEKLFF. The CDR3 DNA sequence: TGCGCCAGCAGCCCGACATGGAGCTATAATAATGAAAAACTGTTTTTT.